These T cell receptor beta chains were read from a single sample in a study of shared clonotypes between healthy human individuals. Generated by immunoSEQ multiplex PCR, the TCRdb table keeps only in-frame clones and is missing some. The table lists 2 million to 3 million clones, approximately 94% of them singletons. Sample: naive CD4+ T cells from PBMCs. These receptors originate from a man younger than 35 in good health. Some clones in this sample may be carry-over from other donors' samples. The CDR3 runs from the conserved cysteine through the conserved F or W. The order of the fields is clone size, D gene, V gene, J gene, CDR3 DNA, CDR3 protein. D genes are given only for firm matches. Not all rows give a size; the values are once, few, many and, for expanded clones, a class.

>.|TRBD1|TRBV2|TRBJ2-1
TGTGCCAGCAGTGAAACAAACAGGGGCCCCTACAATGAGCAGTTCTTC
CASSETNRGPYNEQFF
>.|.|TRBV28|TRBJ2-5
TGTGCCAGCAGTTTAGGGTGGGACCCCCAGTACTTC
CASSLGWDPQYF
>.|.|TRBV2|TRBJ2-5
TGTGCCAGCAGTGTTTTTGGGGGGGAGACCCAGTACTTC
CASSVFGGETQYF
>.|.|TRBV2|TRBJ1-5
TGTGCCAGCAGGGCAGGGAGCCAGCCCCAGCATTTT
CASRAGSQPQHF
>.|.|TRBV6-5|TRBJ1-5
TGTGCCAGCAGCCCCAGGGCCCATCAGCCCCAGCATTTT
CASSPRAHQPQHF
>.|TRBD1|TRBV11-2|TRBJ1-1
TGTGCCAGCAGCTTAGGGACAGGGAACACTGAAGCTTTCTTT
CASSLGTGNTEAFF
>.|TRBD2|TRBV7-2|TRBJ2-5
TGTGCCAGCAGCTTAGCGCGTGGCGGGGGGACCCAGTACTTC
CASSLARGGGTQYF
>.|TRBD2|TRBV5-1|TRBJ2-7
TGCGCCAGCAGCTCGCAGGCGGGGGGAACCTACGAGCAGTACTTC
CASSSQAGGTYEQYF
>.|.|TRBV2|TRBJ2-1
TGTGCCAGCGAGGACCTCAACAATGAGCAGTTCTTC
CASEDLNNEQFF
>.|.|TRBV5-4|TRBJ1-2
TGTGCCAGCAGCTTGGCCGGGACGGGCTACGGCTACACCTTC
CASSLAGTGYGYTF
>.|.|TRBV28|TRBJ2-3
TGTGCCAGCAGTTCCTCGGACAGCACAGATACGCAGTATTTT
CASSSSDSTDTQYF
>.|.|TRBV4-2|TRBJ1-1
TGTGCCAGCAGCCAAGTGGTCGGGGGGGGAACGACTGAAGCTTTCTTT
CASSQVVGGGTTEAFF
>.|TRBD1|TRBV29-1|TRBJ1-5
TGCAGCGTCCGCGACAGGGGCAAACAGCCCCAGCATTTT
CSVRDRGKQPQHF
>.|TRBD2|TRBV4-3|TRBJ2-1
TGCGCCAGCAGCCAAATTACTAGCGGATACAATGAGCAGTTCTTC
CASSQITSGYNEQFF
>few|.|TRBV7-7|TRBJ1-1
TGTGCCAGCCTATCCAGGGACCTTTGGAGTAGAGGTGAAGCTTTCTTT
CASLSRDLWSRGEAFF
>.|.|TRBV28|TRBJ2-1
TGTGCCAGCAGCAAGACGGGCGGTGAGCAGTTCTTC
CASSKTGGEQFF
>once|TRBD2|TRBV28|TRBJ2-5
TGTGCCAGCGGAAATATAGCGGGGGGGGAGACCCAGTACTTC
CASGNIAGGETQYF
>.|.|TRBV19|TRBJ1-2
TGTGCCAGTAGTATCGATTCCCCGTACAGGGCTTTTAACTATGGCTACACCTTC
CASSIDSPYRAFNYGYTF
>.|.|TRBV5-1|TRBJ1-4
TGCGCCAGCAGCTTGCGGGCGTCGGGGACTAATGAAAAACTGTTTTTT
CASSLRASGTNEKLFF
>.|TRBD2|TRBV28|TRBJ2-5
TGTGCCAGCAGTCCTCGCCGGGGACTAGCGGGAGGGCCCGAGACCCAGTACTTC
CASSPRRGLAGGPETQYF
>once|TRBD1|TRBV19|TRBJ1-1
TGTGCCAGTAGCCGGGACAGGGGAAGGACTGAAGCTTTCTTT
CASSRDRGRTEAFF
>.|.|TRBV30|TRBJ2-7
TGTGCCTGGAACCGATACAGCGGCAACGAGCAGTACTTC
CAWNRYSGNEQYF
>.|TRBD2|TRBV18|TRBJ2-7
TGTGCCAGCTCACCGACTAGCGGGAGAACCCACGAGCAGTACTTC
CASSPTSGRTHEQYF
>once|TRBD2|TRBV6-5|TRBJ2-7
TGTGCCAGCAGTTTGGGGACTAGCGGGAGAGGGTACGAGCAGTACTTC
CASSLGTSGRGYEQYF
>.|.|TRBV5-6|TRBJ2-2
TGTGCCAGCAGCTTGTATGACAGCCTAAACACCGGGGAGCTGTTTTTT
CASSLYDSLNTGELFF
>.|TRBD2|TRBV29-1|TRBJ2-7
TGCAGCGTCGGGGGGGCTGCCGTCGAGCAGTACTTC
CSVGGAAVEQYF
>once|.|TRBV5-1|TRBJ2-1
TGCGCCAGCGCCAGACAGTGGGAGGTCGATGAGCAGTTCTTC
CASARQWEVDEQFF
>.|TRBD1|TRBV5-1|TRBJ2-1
TGCGCCAGCAGCTTAGAGATCCGGGACAGGGAATACAATGAGCAGTTCTTC
CASSLEIRDREYNEQFF
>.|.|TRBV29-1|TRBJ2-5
TGCAGCGTTGGTGGGGGCAGGGAGACCCAGTACTTC
CSVGGGRETQYF
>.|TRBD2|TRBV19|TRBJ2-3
TGTGCCAGTAGTATGGGTGGCGGGAGGGTCGAAGATACGCAGTATTTT
CASSMGGGRVEDTQYF
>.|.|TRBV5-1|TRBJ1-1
TGCGCCAGCAGCTTGGCCCAGGGAGTGGACACTGAAGCTTTCTTT
CASSLAQGVDTEAFF
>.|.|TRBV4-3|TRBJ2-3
TGCGCCAGCAGCCAAGATATCTCGCCAGATACGCAGTATTTT
CASSQDISPDTQYF
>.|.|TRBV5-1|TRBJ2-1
TGCGCCAGCAGCTTCCCCGGGAACGAGGGGTACAATGAGCAGTTCTTC
CASSFPGNEGYNEQFF
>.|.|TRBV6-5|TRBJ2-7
TGTGCCAGCAGTTACAAAAGTCCGGGACGAGCTTACGAGCAGTACTTC
CASSYKSPGRAYEQYF
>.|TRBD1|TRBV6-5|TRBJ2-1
TGTGCCAGCAGTTACTCGGGGACAGGGGCCAATGAGCAGTTCTTC
CASSYSGTGANEQFF
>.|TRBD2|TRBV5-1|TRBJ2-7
TGCGCCAGCGGGGGGGACGGGAGCTCCTACGAGCAGTACTTC
CASGGDGSSYEQYF
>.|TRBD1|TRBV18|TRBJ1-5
TGTGCCAGCTCACCAGGACAGGGTCTGGTTCAGCCCCAGCATTTT
CASSPGQGLVQPQHF
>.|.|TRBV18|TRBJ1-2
TGTGCCAGCTCACCTGGGAGCTATGGCTACACCTTC
CASSPGSYGYTF
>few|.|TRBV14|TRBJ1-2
TGTGCCAGCAGCCAAGCTGGCCTTTATGGCTACACCTTC
CASSQAGLYGYTF
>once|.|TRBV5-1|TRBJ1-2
TGCGCCAGCAGCAGAAGGGGGAACTATGGCTACACCTTC
CASSRRGNYGYTF
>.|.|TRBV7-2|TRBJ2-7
TGTGCCAGCTCCCAGGGGGGGGCGACCAATTACGAGCAGTACTTC
CASSQGGATNYEQYF